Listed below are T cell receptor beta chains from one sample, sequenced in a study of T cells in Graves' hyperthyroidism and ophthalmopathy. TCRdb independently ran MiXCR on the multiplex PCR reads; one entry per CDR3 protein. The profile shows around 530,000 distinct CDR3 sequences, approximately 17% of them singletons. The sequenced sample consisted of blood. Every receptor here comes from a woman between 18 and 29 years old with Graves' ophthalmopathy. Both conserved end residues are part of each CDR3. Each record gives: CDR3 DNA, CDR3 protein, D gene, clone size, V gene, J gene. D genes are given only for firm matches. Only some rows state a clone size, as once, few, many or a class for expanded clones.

DNA: TGTGCCAGCAGACCACCGGGACGGCAAAACTATGGCTACACCTTC
CDR3: CASRPPGRQNYGYTF
D: -
size: few
V: TRBV7-9
J: TRBJ1-2

DNA: TGTGCCAGCAGCGAAGGGGAGGGACTAGCGGGCACCGGGGAGCTGTTTTTT
CDR3: CASSEGEGLAGTGELFF
D: TRBD2
size: few
V: TRBV4-2
J: TRBJ2-2

DNA: TGTGCCAGCAGCTTAGGGACTAGCGGGAGGATCACAGATACGCAGTATTTT
CDR3: CASSLGTSGRITDTQYF
D: TRBD2
size: many
V: TRBV11-2
J: TRBJ2-3

DNA: TGTGCCAGTAGTATTGGGCAGGACGGCTACACCTTC
CDR3: CASSIGQDGYTF
D: -
size: -
V: TRBV19
J: TRBJ1-2

DNA: TGTGCCAGCTCGCGCCGGACATCTTCTAGCACAGATACGCAGTATTTT
CDR3: CASSRRTSSSTDTQYF
D: -
size: many
V: TRBV18
J: TRBJ2-3

DNA: TGTGCCAGCAGGGACGACCTTGGGGGGAGTGAAAAACTGTTTTTT
CDR3: CASRDDLGGSEKLFF
D: -
size: many
V: TRBV2
J: TRBJ1-4

DNA: TGCAGTGCTAGGGGGCGGAATACCTACAATGAGCAGTTCTTC
CDR3: CSARGRNTYNEQFF
D: -
size: many
V: TRBV20-1
J: TRBJ2-1

DNA: TGTGCCAGCAGTACCCGAATCCAGATTTACGAGCAGTACTTC
CDR3: CASSTRIQIYEQYF
D: -
size: few
V: TRBV28
J: TRBJ2-7

DNA: TGCAGTGCTAGCGGGCACTCCCTCTCCTACAATGAGCAGTTCTTC
CDR3: CSASGHSLSYNEQFF
D: -
size: -
V: TRBV20-1
J: TRBJ2-1

DNA: TGTGCCAGCAGTTTCGGGGGCGGGTTTGCCGCAGATACGCAGTATTTT
CDR3: CASSFGGGFAADTQYF
D: -
size: few
V: TRBV27
J: TRBJ2-3

DNA: TGTGCCAGCAGCATGGGACAGGGGGCGTCGAATGAGCAGTTCTTC
CDR3: CASSMGQGASNEQFF
D: TRBD1
size: -
V: TRBV7-6
J: TRBJ2-1

DNA: TGTGCCATCAGTGACGAACTTCAGGCGACCCAGTACTTC
CDR3: CAISDELQATQYF
D: -
size: many
V: TRBV10-3
J: TRBJ2-5

DNA: TGTGCCAGCAGTTCCGAGACTAGCGGGAGTATCACCGGGGAGCTGTTTTTT
CDR3: CASSSETSGSITGELFF
D: TRBD2
size: few
V: TRBV28
J: TRBJ2-2

DNA: TGTGCCAGCAACCCAGGGATCAATTTAAGCGCTGAAGCTTTCTTT
CDR3: CASNPGINLSAEAFF
D: -
size: -
V: TRBV6-1
J: TRBJ1-1

DNA: TGCAGTGCTAGAGATTCGGGCGGGTTGAACACTGAAGCTTTCTTT
CDR3: CSARDSGGLNTEAFF
D: -
size: many
V: TRBV20-1
J: TRBJ1-1

DNA: TGTGCCAGCAGTTTACTGACTAGCGGGAGGGAGAACACCGGGGAGCTGTTTTTT
CDR3: CASSLLTSGRENTGELFF
D: TRBD2
size: many
V: TRBV28
J: TRBJ2-2

DNA: TGTGCCAGCTCACCTGGACAGGAGAGTGGCTACACCTTC
CDR3: CASSPGQESGYTF
D: TRBD1
size: many
V: TRBV18
J: TRBJ1-2

DNA: TGTGCCAGCAGCCAGCCAGGGGGCTTTGAGCAGTTCTTC
CDR3: CASSQPGGFEQFF
D: TRBD1
size: -
V: TRBV13
J: TRBJ2-1

DNA: TGCGCCAGCAGCTTGGAGGTGACAGGGGGGACTGAAGCTTTCTTT
CDR3: CASSLEVTGGTEAFF
D: TRBD1
size: many
V: TRBV5-1
J: TRBJ1-1

DNA: TGCGCCAGCAGCTTGGCCACCATTGGTGAGCAGTTCTTC
CDR3: CASSLATIGEQFF
D: -
size: many
V: TRBV5-1
J: TRBJ2-1

DNA: TGCAGCGTTGTTAAGGGCGTGGGTAAAAAACTGTTTTTT
CDR3: CSVVKGVGKKLFF
D: -
size: -
V: TRBV29-1
J: TRBJ1-4

DNA: TGTGCCAGCAGACTCGGGTCGCCATCTTCGCCCGGGGAGCTGTTTTTT
CDR3: CASRLGSPSSPGELFF
D: -
size: -
V: TRBV7-6
J: TRBJ2-2

DNA: TGTGCCTGGAGTTTTAAGGGATCGAGACAGCCCCAGCATTTT
CDR3: CAWSFKGSRQPQHF
D: -
size: few
V: TRBV30
J: TRBJ1-5

DNA: TGTGCCAGCAGCTTAATGAGCGGGAGTCTCGATGAGCAGTTCTTC
CDR3: CASSLMSGSLDEQFF
D: TRBD2
size: many
V: TRBV11-2
J: TRBJ2-1

DNA: TGCGCCAGCAGCCAGGGACCGCTAGCGGGTCGTAGGAATGAGCAGTTCTTC
CDR3: CASSQGPLAGRRNEQFF
D: TRBD2
size: -
V: TRBV4-1
J: TRBJ2-1

DNA: TGTGCCAGCAGCCCCCGGGACAGGGGGCCCAATACTATATATGGCTACACCTTC
CDR3: CASSPRDRGPNTIYGYTF
D: TRBD1
size: many
V: TRBV11-2
J: TRBJ1-2

DNA: TGTGCCAGCAGCGTAACAGGGACTTTCTACAATGAGCAGTTCTTC
CDR3: CASSVTGTFYNEQFF
D: -
size: -
V: TRBV9
J: TRBJ2-1

DNA: TGCAGTGCCCGGACTAGCGGGAGGACGAACACCGGGGAGCTGTTTTTT
CDR3: CSARTSGRTNTGELFF
D: TRBD2
size: -
V: TRBV20-1
J: TRBJ2-2